This entry lists 24 T cell receptor beta chains sequenced from one sample in a study of radiation and T cells in renal cell carcinoma. Indicated treatment: treatment-naive control, cytoreductive nephrectomy. Assay used: immunoSEQ multiplex PCR; TCRdb lists only in-frame clones, some missing. Of some 25,000 clones listed, nearly 60% are singletons. This material consisted of tumor tissue, taken from a patient whose treatment was nephrectomy without radiotherapy. These TCRs come from a man between 35 and 55 years old with renal cell carcinoma.

The J gene is TRBJ1-2, the V gene TRBV5-4, with 7 bases aligning to TRBD1. Looked up from germline, CDR1 is SGHNT and CDR2 is YYREEE (reference sequence). The CDR3 runs 14 residues. Trimming removed 3 bases from V and 3 bases from J; junction bases left unmatched: 5. CDR3 nucleotides: TGTGCCAGCAGCTACGGACAGGAGGACTATGGCTACACCTTC. Its protein product is CASSYGQEDYGYTF.

The J gene is TRBJ2-7, the V gene TRBV7-2; 7 nucleotides match TRBD2. The V segment lost 1 base and the J segment 4 bases; nucleotides outside the gene matches: 13. This CDR3 has 17 residues. Germline values: CDR1 SGHTA, CDR2 FQGNSA. The CDR3 protein is CASSLDRREGPVYEQYF. The CDR3 DNA reads as TGTGCCAGCAGCTTAGATCGGAGGGAGGGCCCCGTGTACGAGCAGTACTTC.

The count of this clone is one. The chain joins TRBV10-3 to TRBJ2-3, with TRBD1 identical over 11 bases. V shed 7 bases and J 2 bases; nucleotides not matched to a gene: 2. This CDR3 spans 14 amino acids. CDR1 ENHRY and CDR2 SYGVKD come from the germline V gene. The chain's CDR3 is CAITGQGATDTQYF. CDR3 nucleotide sequence: TGTGCCATCACCGGACAGGGGGCCACAGATACGCAGTATTTT.

The V gene is TRBV28, the J gene TRBJ1-5; the D gene is possibly TRBD1 (5 bases). V dropped 11 bases and J dropped 3 bases, with 17 bases sitting between them. This CDR3 contains 14 residues. CDR1 is MDHEN and CDR2 is SYDVKM in the germline V gene. CDR3: CAAATGRHNQPQHF. The CDR3, as DNA: TGTGCCGCCGCCACGGGACGGCACAATCAGCCCCAGCATTTT.

V is TRBV7-2 and J is TRBJ2-5, with 12 bases identical to TRBD2. The CDR3 runs 14 residues. V dropped 5 bases and J dropped 2; count of bases not matched to a gene: 0. Germline V lookup: CDR1 SGHTA, CDR2 FQGNSA. CDR3 protein: CASSTSGGQETQYF. In DNA, the CDR3 is TGTGCCAGCAGCACTAGCGGGGGGCAAGAGACCCAGTACTTC.

This chain uses TRBV2 with TRBJ1-6; 8 bases align to TRBD1. This CDR3 comprises 14 residues. Germline CDR1 and CDR2: SNHLY and FYNNEI. The trim removed 6 bases at V and 7 bases at J, leaving 5 bases unmatched. The CDR3 is CASRGTGPNSPLHF. The DNA of the CDR3 is TGTGCCAGCAGGGGGACAGGCCCAAATTCACCCCTCCACTTT.

In this sample, this clone turned up a few times. V and J are TRBV29-1 and TRBJ1-1; D might be TRBD1 (5 bases). The germline V and J ends were trimmed by 7 bases and 4 bases, with 16 bases remaining between them. Germline CDR1 reads SQVTM; CDR2 reads ANQGSEA. This CDR3 has 13 residues. The CDR3 nucleotides read TGCAGCGCCCGGGGGGAGGGAACCACTGAAGCTTTCTTT. Its translation is CSARGEGTTEAFF.

The rearrangement links TRBV21-1 to TRBJ2-7. TRBV21-1 is an annotated pseudogene. The CDR3 spans 11 residues. CDR3 sequence: CASSKGYEQYF. The CDR3 nucleotides read TGTGCCAGCAGCAAAGGGTACGAGCAGTACTTC.

The chain employs TRBV6-5 and TRBJ2-6; TRBD1 aligns across 7 bases. CDR1 is MNHEY and CDR2 is SVGAGI in the germline V gene. V trimming: 2 bases; J trimming: 5 bases; junction bases outside the gene matches: 6. CDR3 length: 16 residues. The CDR3 reads CASSYTDRVRANVLTF. Written as DNA, the CDR3 is TGTGCCAGCAGTTACACCGACAGGGTGAGGGCCAACGTCCTGACTTTC.

This clone was observed a handful of times. This chain joins TRBV6-6 and TRBJ1-1; the D is unclear. Germline V CDR1 and CDR2: MNHNY, SVGAGI (reference sequence). This CDR3 region has 12 residues. V gave up 6 bases and J gave up 2 bases, with 7 bases separating them. CDR3 loop: CASSLLNTEAFF. The CDR3 DNA reads as TGTGCCAGCAGCCTTCTTAACACTGAAGCTTTCTTT.

The V and J genes are TRBV19 and TRBJ1-2; D is possibly TRBD1 (6 bases). CDR3 length: 13 amino acids. The germline gives CDR1 LNHDA, CDR2 SQIVND (reference sequence). V gave up 3 bases and J gave up 6 bases, with 11 bases separating them. The CDR3 nucleotides read TGTGCCAGTAGTATCACCGGGGGCAATGGCTACACCTTC. Translated, it gives CASSITGGNGYTF.

The J gene is TRBJ1-2, the V gene TRBV6-1; D unresolved. Germline assignment: CDR1 MNHNS and CDR2 SASEGT. The CDR3 length is 12 residues. The germline V and J ends were trimmed by 6 bases and 4 bases, with 9 bases remaining between them. For the CDR3, the DNA is TGTGCCAGCAGAGACATGGTCTATGGCTACACCTTC. Its translation is CASRDMVYGYTF.

Concerning this clone: Other DNA sequences within the sample encode an identical CDR3. The CDR3 reads CASSLEGGAYNEQFF. In nucleotides, the CDR3 is TGCGCCAGCAGCTTGGAGGGGGGTGCCTACAATGAGCAGTTCTTC. The V and J genes are TRBV5-1 and TRBJ2-1; perhaps D is TRBD1 or TRBD2 (6 bases each). This CDR3 is 15 amino acids long. Trimming pared 0 bases from V and 2 bases from J, leaving 9 bases between. Germline V lookup: CDR1 SGHRS, CDR2 YFSETQ.

The chain is built from TRBV9 and TRBJ2-2; D possibly uses TRBD1 or TRBD2 (5 bases each). V was trimmed by 0 bases and J by 4 bases, leaving 10 bases between them. CDR1 SGDLS and CDR2 YYNGEE come from the germline V gene. The CDR3 sequence is 15 residues long. The CDR3 region is CASSVVPGLTGELFF. The DNA for the CDR3 is TGTGCCAGCAGCGTAGTTCCGGGGCTCACCGGGGAGCTGTTTTTT. Looking up the rest from reference TRBV9 and TRBJ2-2 gives the full variable domain: DSGVTQTPKHLITATGQRVTLRCSPRSGDLSVYWYQQSLDQGLQFLIQYYNGEERAKGNILERFSAQQFPDLHSELNLSSLELGDSALYFCASSVVPGLTGELFFGEGSRLTVL.

This clone was counted only a few times. The genes are TRBV27 and TRBJ1-1; D call uncertain. V was trimmed by 8 bases and J by 4 bases, leaving 11 bases between them. The CDR3 runs to 12 residues. The germline V gene encodes CDR1 MNHEY and CDR2 SMNVEV (reference sequence). The CDR3 DNA reads TGTGCCAGCTGGCGCTGGGGCACTGAAGCTTTCTTT. The encoded protein is CASWRWGTEAFF.

V and J are TRBV6-1 and TRBJ1-2; D may be TRBD1 (6 bases). The V gene's germline CDR1 is MNHNS and CDR2 SASEGT. CDR3 length: 15 amino acids. Trimming removed 1 base at V and 4 bases at J, with 13 bases between. CDR3 residues: CASSEGGQLPYGYTF. The CDR3 region has the DNA TGTGCCAGCAGTGAAGGGGGACAACTACCCTATGGCTACACCTTC.

This clone has only a few counts. This rearrangement joins TRBV30 to TRBJ1-1, with 10 bases identical to TRBD1. The CDR3 loop spans 14 amino acids. The trim removed 1 base at V and 11 bases at J, leaving 10 bases unmatched. Germline assignment: CDR1 GTSNPN and CDR2 SVGIG (reference sequence). The DNA for the CDR3 is TGTGCCTGGAGTGAGGGACAGGGGACCCTCCCCGCTTTCTTT. It is translated as CAWSEGQGTLPAFF.

This clone has just a few counts. The rearrangement joins TRBV28 to TRBJ1-3; D gene ambiguous. Trimming removed 5 bases at V and 0 bases at J, with 11 bases between. CDR1 and CDR2 (germline): MDHEN, SYDVKM. This CDR3 region has 15 residues. The CDR3, as DNA: TGTGCCAGCAGTAGATTGATGTTCTCTGGAAACACCATATATTTT. Translated, it gives CASSRLMFSGNTIYF. The full variable domain, with the rest looked up from reference TRBV28 and TRBJ1-3, is DVKVTQSSRYLVKRTGEKVFLECVQDMDHENMFWYRQDPGLGLRLIYFSYDVKMKEKGDIPEGYSVSREKKERFSLILESASTNQTSMYLCASSRLMFSGNTIYFGEGSWLTVV.

The J gene is TRBJ1-2, the V gene TRBV19; 8 bases fit TRBD1. The length of the CDR3 is 14 residues. The V gene end was trimmed by 8 bases and the J gene end by 3 bases; junction bases not matched to a gene: 8. Germline V gene data show CDR1 as LNHDA and CDR2 as SQIVND (reference sequence). CDR3 coding DNA: TGTGCCAGTGGATATCAGGGGGCTTACTATGGCTACACCTTC. The encoded protein is CASGYQGAYYGYTF.

Only one count was recorded for this clone. The chain carries TRBV5-1 and TRBJ2-1; 7 nucleotides line up with TRBD1. This CDR3 is 14 amino acids long. CDR1 and CDR2 (germline): SGHRS, YFSETQ. V lost 6 bases and J lost 3; bases outside the gene matches: 6. The CDR3 DNA reads TGCGCCAGCACCGCTTCAGGGGGCTACAATGAGCAGTTCTTC. It yields the protein CASTASGGYNEQFF.

The V call is TRBV2, the J call TRBJ2-1, with 7 bases aligning to TRBD2. CDR1 SNHLY and CDR2 FYNNEI come from the germline V gene. This CDR3 is built from 14 residues. The ends lost 4 bases at V and 4 bases at J; junction bases unmatched: 4. The CDR3 nucleotides read TGTGCCAGCAGTGGAACTAGCGAGTACAATGAGCAGTTCTTC. It is translated as CASSGTSEYNEQFF. Full variable domain (missing parts from reference TRBV2 and TRBJ2-1): EPEVTQTPSHQVTQMGQEVILRCVPISNHLYFYWYRQILGQKVEFLVSFYNNEISEKSEIFDDQFSVERPDGSNFTLKIRSTKLEDSAMYFCASSGTSEYNEQFFGPGTRLTVL.

The chain recombines TRBV7-6 with TRBJ2-1; 7 nucleotides agree with TRBD1. J lost 6 bases, V lost 5 bases, and 10 bases had no gene match. The CDR3 runs to 15 residues. From germline, CDR1 is SGHVS and CDR2 FNYEAQ. In DNA, the CDR3 is TGTGCCAGCAGCCAGGGGGTGGGGTACGGCAATGAGCAGTTCTTC. Its translation: CASSQGVGYGNEQFF. The entire variable domain, with the rest obtained from reference TRBV7-6 and TRBJ2-1, is as follows: GAGVSQSPRYKVTKRGQDVALRCDPISGHVSLYWYRQALGQGPEFLTYFNYEAQQDKSGLPNDRFSAERPEGSISTLTIQRTEQRDSAMYRCASSQGVGYGNEQFFGPGTRLTVL.

This chain joins TRBV6-1 and TRBJ2-1; no clear D gene. Per germline, CDR1 MNHNS and CDR2 SASEGT. The CDR3 is 11 residues long. In nucleotides, the CDR3 is TGTGCGGGCAGAGAAGCCGATGAGCAGTTCTTC. It yields the protein CAGREADEQFF.

This clone has just a few counts. The DNA of the CDR3 is TGTGCCAGCAGCTCCGGGCGGGGGGCGGAGGGCTACACCTTC. Amino acids: CASSSGRGAEGYTF. The gene calls are TRBV7-2 and TRBJ1-2; tentative D call: TRBD1 (6 bases). This CDR3 is built from 14 residues. Germline lookup yields CDR1 SGHTA and CDR2 FQGNSA. V lost 4 bases and J lost 8, with 17 bases in between.